Following are 24 T cell receptor beta chains from one sample sequenced in a study of T cells after posttransplantation cyclophosphamide. The protocol was immunoSEQ multiplex PCR, while the TCRdb copy is restricted to in-frame clones and leaves out a portion. There are some 40,000 clones in the sample, none observed a single time. Material: PBMCs. These receptors originate from a middle-aged man in good health, CMV-negative, and a related stem cell transplant donor.

There are many counts of this clone. The identical CDR3 is also encoded by other nucleotide sequences in the sample. The CDR3, as DNA: TGTGCCAGCTCACCGACGGGAAATCAGCCCCAGCATTTT. This codes for CASSPTGNQPQHF. The chain recombines TRBV18 with TRBJ1-5; D is unclear. Germline lookup yields CDR1 KGHSH and CDR2 LQKENI. The length of the CDR3 is 13 residues. Deletions cut 3 bases from V and 4 bases from J, with 7 bases between.

This clone was recorded many times. The rearrangement links TRBV6-5 to TRBJ2-2; a possible D gene is TRBD2 (5 bases). CDR3 length: 15 amino acids. The germline gives CDR1 MNHEY, CDR2 SVGAGI. Trimming shortened V by 0 bases and J by 3 bases, and 8 bases separated the two germline ends. DNA of the CDR3: TGTGCCAGCAGTTACTCATACGGGGACACCGGGGAGCTGTTTTTT. Translated, it gives CASSYSYGDTGELFF.

V is TRBV7-2 and J is TRBJ2-1; 7 bases align to TRBD1. Germline loops: CDR1 SGHTA, CDR2 FQGNSA. V shed 3 bases, J shed 6 bases, and the junction held 8 bases outside the gene matches. CDR3 length equals 15 residues. In DNA form, the CDR3 reads TGTGCCAGCAGCTTCCGACAGGGTCTATTCAATGAGCAGTTCTTC. Amino acids: CASSFRQGLFNEQFF. Combining the CDR3 with reference TRBV7-2 and TRBJ2-1 gives the whole variable domain GAGVSQSPSNKVTEKGKDVELRCDPISGHTALYWYRQSLGQGLEFLIYFQGNSAPDKSGLPSDRFSAERTGGSVSTLTIQRTQQEDSAVYLCASSFRQGLFNEQFFGPGTRLTVL.

This clone was observed at least ten times. The V and J genes are TRBV19 and TRBJ2-6; D is perhaps TRBD1 (5 bases). Germline V gives CDR1 LNHDA, CDR2 SQIVND (reference sequence). V was cut by 9 bases and J by 0 bases, with 15 bases left in between. CDR3 size: 16 residues. CDR3 sequence: CASQGTKGSGANVLTF. CDR3 nucleotides: TGTGCCAGCCAGGGTACTAAAGGCTCTGGGGCCAACGTCCTGACTTTC.

As regards this clone: Its ends do not fully match the called genes, so a read error is possible. Different DNA sequences within this sample yield the same CDR3. The chain recombines TRBV7-9 with TRBJ1-4, with 9 bases that match TRBD1. The CDR3 is 14 amino acids. Germline-derived CDR1 and CDR2 are SEHNR and FQNEAQ (reference sequence). The DNA of the CDR3 is TGCGCCAGCAGCTTGGACAGGGGAATTGAAAAACTGTTTTTT. Encoded protein: CASSLDRGIEKLFF.

The rearrangement links TRBV15 to TRBJ1-5; 10 bases match TRBD1. The CDR3 covers 14 residues. Germline V CDR1 and CDR2: LNHNV, YYDKDF (reference sequence). The V and J ends lost 5 bases and 6 bases, in that order; junction bases with no gene match: 4. This chain's CDR3 is CATSSDRGVQPQHF. The DNA of the CDR3 is TGTGCCACCAGCTCGGACAGGGGGGTTCAGCCCCAGCATTTT. Combining the CDR3 with reference TRBV15 and TRBJ1-5 gives the whole variable domain DAMVIQNPRYQVTQFGKPVTLSCSQTLNHNVMYWYQQKSSQAPKLLFHYYDKDFNNEADTPDNFQSRRPNTSFCFLDIRSPGLGDTAMYLCATSSDRGVQPQHFGDGTRLSIL.

This clone has ten or more counts. V is TRBV10-1 and J is TRBJ2-3; 7 nucleotides align to TRBD2. Germline V gene lookup returns CDR1 WNHNN and CDR2 SYGVQD (reference sequence). V dropped 5 bases and J dropped 1; count of bases not matched to a gene: 3. The CDR3 extends over 14 amino acids. In DNA form, the CDR3 reads TGCGCCAGCAGTCGAACTAGCGGCACAGATACGCAGTATTTT. It translates to CASSRTSGTDTQYF.

This clone was seen at least ten times. The CDR3 protein is CASSRDRNTGELFF. The CDR3 DNA is TGTGCCAGCAGTAGGGACAGGAACACCGGGGAGCTGTTTTTT. The rearrangement joins TRBV6-1 to TRBJ2-2; 7 bases map to TRBD1. CDR1 and CDR2 (germline): MNHNS, SASEGT. CDR3 length equals 14 residues. Trimming cost V 5 bases and J 1 base; bases outside gene matches: 1.

This clone was detected ten times or more. V and J are TRBV10-2 and TRBJ1-2, with D uncertain. The CDR3 consists of 14 residues. Trimming left V 10 bases short and J 0 bases short, with 15 bases between. CDR1 is WSHSY and CDR2 is SAAADI in the germline V gene. The CDR3 sequence is CATLGGGANYGYTF. The CDR3 coding sequence is TGCGCCACCCTGGGCGGAGGAGCTAACTATGGCTACACCTTC.

This clone has at least ten counts. The V call is TRBV6-5, the J call TRBJ1-5; 9 bases align to TRBD1. Unmatched junction bases numbered 10, after V lost 7 bases and J lost 6 bases. This CDR3 has 15 amino acids. CDR1 is MNHEY, CDR2 SVGAGI, per germline. CDR3 residues: CASIRTGEGCQPQHF. The CDR3 DNA sequence: TGTGCCAGCATCAGGACAGGGGAGGGTTGTCAGCCCCAGCATTTT.

There are many counts of this clone. J is TRBJ2-1 and V is TRBV20-1, with D hard to call. Looked up from germline, CDR1 is DFQATT and CDR2 is SNEGSKA (reference sequence). This CDR3 is 11 amino acids long. V gave up 6 bases and J gave up 9 bases, with 12 bases separating them. CDR3 DNA sequence: TGCAGTGCGCCGCCCCAGGCTGAGCAGTTCTTC. Amino acids: CSAPPQAEQFF.

This clone showed up just a few times. The gene calls are TRBV6-1 and TRBJ1-2, with a possible D match to TRBD1 (5 bases). From germline, CDR1 is MNHNS and CDR2 SASEGT. CDR3 length: 15 residues. The V and J ends lost 2 bases and 7 bases respectively, with 17 bases between them. The CDR3 spells CASSEWGLQKGGYTF. The CDR3 DNA sequence: TGTGCCAGCAGTGAATGGGGACTCCAAAAGGGTGGCTACACCTTC.

This clone was found many times. The V and J genes are TRBV14 and TRBJ1-4; D call uncertain. From germline, CDR1 is SGHDN and CDR2 FVKESK. Trimming shortened V by 3 bases and J by 7 bases, and 15 bases separated the two germline ends. The CDR3 runs to 15 residues. For the CDR3, the DNA is TGTGCCAGCAGCCAGCTTAGACACGGTGGTGAAAAACTGTTTTTT. Translation: CASSQLRHGGEKLFF.

This clone was picked up many times. The chain links TRBV19 to TRBJ2-7, with D possibly being TRBD1 (6 bases). V lost 4 bases to trimming and J lost 7 bases, with 17 bases between them. Germline-derived CDR1 and CDR2 are LNHDA and SQIVND (reference sequence). The CDR3 has 14 residues. The CDR3 loop is CASSTTGTRVEQYF. In nucleotides, the CDR3 is TGTGCCAGTAGTACTACAGGGACCAGGGTTGAGCAGTACTTC.

This clone appeared many times. The junction shows a germline mismatch at one end, possibly a read error. V is TRBV29-1 and J is TRBJ1-1; D is uncertain. From germline, CDR1 is SQVTM and CDR2 ANQGSEA. The CDR3 spans 13 residues. CDR3 nucleotide sequence: TGCAGCGTCGTGGGCCTAATGAATACTGAAGCTTTCTTT. Its protein is CSVVGLMNTEAFF.

This clone was picked up many times. V is TRBV7-9 and J is TRBJ2-1; D not resolved. With 5 bases removed from V and 8 bases from J, the gap between germline ends came to 4 bases. Germline CDR1 reads SEHNR; CDR2 reads FQNEAQ (reference sequence). The CDR3 runs 10 residues. CDR3 protein: CASSRDEQFF. As DNA, the CDR3 is TGTGCCAGCAGCCGGGATGAGCAGTTCTTC.

The chain joins TRBV4-3 to TRBJ2-5, with TRBD2 matching 9 bases. The closer fit of TRBJ2-7 to the DNA end suggests the J call may be wrong. The CDR3 sequence is 16 residues long. Germline V gene data show CDR1 as LGHNA and CDR2 as YSLEER. This CDR3 reads CASSQDERGASYEQYF. The CDR3 bases are TGCGCCAGCAGCCAAGACGAGCGGGGGGCCTCCTACGAGCAGTACTTC.

This clone was seen many times. The chain joins TRBV4-1 to TRBJ1-5, with 7 bases aligning to TRBD1. The CDR3 has 13 amino acids. Trimming at V came to 5 bases and at J to 6 bases, leaving 4 bases not matched to a gene. The V gene's germline CDR1 is MGHRA and CDR2 YSYEKL. The CDR3 DNA reads as TGCGCCAGCAGCACGACAGGGAGTCAGCCCCAGCATTTT. The encoded protein is CASSTTGSQPQHF.

This clone was recorded many times. This chain connects TRBV7-9 to TRBJ1-6; D unresolved. The CDR3 sequence is 12 residues long. The germline V gene encodes CDR1 SEHNR and CDR2 FQNEAQ (reference sequence). The V gene lost 7 bases and the J gene lost 8 bases, with 9 bases spanning the gap. This CDR3 reads CASTYQDSPLHF. CDR3 DNA: TGTGCCAGCACCTACCAGGATTCACCCCTCCACTTT.

In its sample, this clone was seen many times. This chain uses TRBV30 with TRBJ1-1, with D uncertain. The ends were cut back, 2 bases at V and 5 bases at J, with 6 bases in the middle. CDR3 size: 11 residues. Germline CDR1 GTSNPN, CDR2 SVGIG (reference sequence). As DNA, the CDR3 is TGTGCCTGGAGTCCTAGAACTGAAGCTTTCTTT. The encoded protein is CAWSPRTEAFF.

This chain connects TRBV18 to TRBJ1-2; D is ambiguous. The CDR3 totals 13 residues. Germline V gives CDR1 KGHSH, CDR2 LQKENI. V was cut by 5 bases and J by 4 bases, with 11 bases left in between. The CDR3 DNA sequence: TGTGCCAGCTCAGGGAGCTCCCTCTATGGCTACACCTTC. Protein: CASSGSSLYGYTF. Complete variable domain (other parts from reference TRBV18 and TRBJ1-2): NAGVMQNPRHLVRRRGQEARLRCSPMKGHSHVYWYRQLPEEGLKFMVYLQKENIIDESGMPKERFSAEFPKEGPSILRIQQVVRGDSAAYFCASSGSSLYGYTFGSGTRLTVV.

As for this clone: Other DNA sequences in the same sample also yield this CDR3. The rearrangement uses TRBV19 and TRBJ2-5; TRBD2 agrees at 13 bases. CDR1 is LNHDA, CDR2 SQIVND, per germline (reference sequence). This CDR3 comprises 15 residues. V lost 6 bases and J lost 2; bases outside the gene matches: 3. The CDR3: CASRTLAGGQETQYF. The CDR3 DNA follows: TGTGCCAGTAGGACACTAGCGGGGGGGCAAGAGACCCAGTACTTC.

Many counts were recorded for this clone. This chain uses TRBV7-2 with TRBJ1-2; no reliable D call. This CDR3 has 11 amino acids. V was shortened by 1 base and J by 6 bases, with 3 bases between the two germline ends. CDR1 SGHTA and CDR2 FQGNSA come from the germline V gene. The CDR3 nucleotides are TGTGCCAGCAGCTTAGTCAATGGCTACACCTTC. Translated: CASSLVNGYTF.

The gene calls are TRBV29-1 and TRBJ2-1, with D uncertain. CDR3 length: 14 amino acids. V gave up 4 bases and J gave up 0 bases, with 10 bases separating them. Germline CDR1 reads SQVTM; CDR2 reads ANQGSEA. The CDR3 DNA reads as TGCAGCGTTGCGGGTCTTGACTCCTACAATGAGCAGTTCTTC. Translating it yields CSVAGLDSYNEQFF.